This is a list of T cell receptor beta chains from one sample in a study of brain T cells in children with intractable seizures. Method: immunoSEQ multiplex PCR; TCRdb's copy keeps in-frame clones and lacks some. The table shows about 320,000 clones, with over 90% occurring only once. The material was peripheral blood, obtained about 5 months after surgery. These receptors originate from a boy less than two years old with tuberous sclerosis and intractable seizures. The CDR3 runs from the conserved cysteine through the conserved F or W. Each record gives: clone size, V gene, J gene, D gene, CDR3 protein, CDR3 DNA. D genes are given only for firm matches. Clone size appears in some rows only: once, few, many, or a class for an expanded clone.

abundance: once
v_gene: TRBV3-1/TRBV3-2
j_gene: TRBJ2-2
d_gene: NA
CDR3aa: CASSQDGGGRGELFF
CDR3nt: TGTGCCAGCAGCCAAGATGGGGGGGGCCGCGGGGAGCTGTTTTTT

abundance: NA
v_gene: TRBV24-1
j_gene: TRBJ2-6
d_gene: NA
CDR3aa: CATSDSSPGANVLTF
CDR3nt: TGTGCCACCAGTGACTCCAGCCCTGGGGCCAACGTCCTGACTTTC

abundance: NA
v_gene: TRBV19
j_gene: TRBJ1-2
d_gene: NA
CDR3aa: CASSIGLVGNRDYGYTF
CDR3nt: TGTGCCAGTAGTATTGGTTTGGTAGGCAATCGAGATTATGGCTACACCTTC

abundance: NA
v_gene: TRBV5-1
j_gene: TRBJ1-3
d_gene: NA
CDR3aa: CASSLVGGTLSGNTIYF
CDR3nt: TGCGCCAGCAGCTTGGTTGGGGGGACGCTCTCTGGAAACACCATATATTTT

abundance: NA
v_gene: TRBV7-8
j_gene: TRBJ1-1
d_gene: NA
CDR3aa: CASSQGWGAGSKAFF
CDR3nt: TGTGCCAGCAGCCAGGGCTGGGGGGCAGGCAGTAAGGCTTTCTTT

abundance: once
v_gene: TRBV6-5
j_gene: TRBJ1-3
d_gene: NA
CDR3aa: CASSYSWGGNTIYF
CDR3nt: TGTGCCAGCAGTTACTCATGGGGAGGAAACACCATATATTTT

abundance: NA
v_gene: TRBV25-1
j_gene: TRBJ1-1
d_gene: TRBD1
CDR3aa: CASSVQDRAGTEAFF
CDR3nt: TGTGCCAGCAGTGTCCAGGACAGGGCGGGCACTGAAGCTTTCTTT

abundance: NA
v_gene: TRBV3-1/TRBV3-2
j_gene: TRBJ2-2
d_gene: NA
CDR3aa: CASSPAQNTGELFF
CDR3nt: TGTGCCAGCAGCCCCGCGCAGAACACCGGGGAGCTGTTTTTT

abundance: NA
v_gene: TRBV4-1
j_gene: TRBJ2-7
d_gene: NA
CDR3aa: CASSQTTGTNYEQYF
CDR3nt: TGCGCCAGCAGCCAAACAACCGGGACAAACTACGAGCAGTACTTC

abundance: NA
v_gene: TRBV10-3
j_gene: TRBJ2-5
d_gene: NA
CDR3aa: CAISESARREGETQYF
CDR3nt: TGTGCCATCAGTGAGTCAGCCCGCAGGGAAGGGGAGACCCAGTACTTC

abundance: once
v_gene: TRBV11-3
j_gene: TRBJ2-1
d_gene: NA
CDR3aa: CASSLRGGLYNEQFF
CDR3nt: TGTGCCAGCAGCTTAAGAGGAGGACTCTACAATGAGCAGTTCTTC